Given below is one T cell receptor beta chain in context. The antigen is undetermined. The data derive from a study of vaccination effects on CD4 cells after COVID-19. Profiling relied on immunoSEQ multiplex PCR, and the TCRdb table lists in-frame clones only, not all of them. Of roughly 73,000 clones listed, roughly 73% are singletons. Losses at the gene ends were 9 bases for V and 10 bases for J; bases not matched to a gene: 7. The CDR3 contains 14 residues. Germline V gene sequence: CDR1 KGHDR, CDR2 SFDVKD. Under the ViraFEST assay, PBMC were stimulated with viral peptide pools so that antigen-specific CD4+ T cells expanded. Sequencing was performed afterwards. The authors isolated CD4+ T cells after 10 days of culture. A positive SARS-CoV-2 PCR test fell between March and December 2020.

The sequence was collected from a human donor who had a prior SARS-CoV-2 infection. This rearrangement joins TRBV24-1 to TRBJ2-1, with TRBD2 matching over 14 bases. Sample: CD4+ T cells from PBMCs cultured with HIV peptides, taken before COVID-19 vaccination. Sample subset: HIV-1 Nef peptide pool negative control/reference culture. CDR3 DNA: TGTGCCACCCAGGGACTAGCGGGAGAGGGGGAGCAGTTCTTC. This gives the protein CATQGLAGEGEQFF.